The next 4 T cell receptor beta chains were all read from a single sample in a study of blood T cell repertoires in COVID-19. Sequencing was performed with immunoSEQ multiplex PCR; in TCRdb, only in-frame clones are kept and a portion is missing. The data contain about 160,000 clones, roughly 90% of them singletons. The sequencing input was peripheral blood. The receptors originated from a man aged 30-40 years with COVID-19, enrolled during active disease.

This CDR3 reads CASSRSSVGGVDGYTF. The CDR3 DNA follows: TGCGCCAGCAGCCGGAGTAGTGTGGGGGGAGTGGATGGCTACACCTTC. The rearrangement links TRBV5-1 to TRBJ1-2, with D possibly TRBD1 on 5 matching bases. V lost 4 bases to trimming and J lost 6 bases, with 22 bases between them. This CDR3 is built from 16 residues. Germline V gene data show CDR1 as SGHRS and CDR2 as YFSETQ.

The V gene is TRBV2, the J gene TRBJ2-1; 13 bases fit TRBD2. Germline assignment: CDR1 SNHLY and CDR2 FYNNEI. The CDR3 spans 18 residues. Trimming at V came to 5 bases and at J to 1 base, leaving 8 bases not matched to a gene. CDR3 nucleotides: TGTGCCAGCAGTCTCGAAGGGACTAGCGGGATTTCCTACAATGAGCAGTTCTTC. Translated, it gives CASSLEGTSGISYNEQFF.

This clone was seen once. This sequence joins TRBV14 and TRBJ2-1; 10 positions agree with TRBD2. The CDR3 length is 15 residues. Germline assignment: CDR1 SGHDN and CDR2 FVKESK. J lost 6 bases, V lost 0 bases, and 2 bases had no gene match. This CDR3 reads CASSQELAGPNEQFF. CDR3 nucleotides: TGTGCCAGCAGCCAAGAACTAGCGGGACCCAATGAGCAGTTCTTC. Full variable domain (rest looked up from reference TRBV14 and TRBJ2-1): EAGVTQFPSHSVIEKGQTVTLRCDPISGHDNLYWYRRVMGKEIKFLLHFVKESKQDESGMPNNRFLAERTGGTYSTLKVQPAELEDSGVYFCASSQELAGPNEQFFGPGTRLTVL.

V usage is TRBV7-8 and J usage is TRBJ1-6; possibly TRBD1 for D (5 bases). The CDR3 length is 18 residues. The germline V gene has CDR1 SGHVS and CDR2 FQNEAQ. Trimming took 3 bases from V and 0 from J, leaving 15 bases between them. CDR3 nucleotide sequence: TGTGCCAGCAGCTTGACGGTGCACAGGAGCTCCTATAATTCACCCCTCCACTTT. Translated, it gives CASSLTVHRSSYNSPLHF.